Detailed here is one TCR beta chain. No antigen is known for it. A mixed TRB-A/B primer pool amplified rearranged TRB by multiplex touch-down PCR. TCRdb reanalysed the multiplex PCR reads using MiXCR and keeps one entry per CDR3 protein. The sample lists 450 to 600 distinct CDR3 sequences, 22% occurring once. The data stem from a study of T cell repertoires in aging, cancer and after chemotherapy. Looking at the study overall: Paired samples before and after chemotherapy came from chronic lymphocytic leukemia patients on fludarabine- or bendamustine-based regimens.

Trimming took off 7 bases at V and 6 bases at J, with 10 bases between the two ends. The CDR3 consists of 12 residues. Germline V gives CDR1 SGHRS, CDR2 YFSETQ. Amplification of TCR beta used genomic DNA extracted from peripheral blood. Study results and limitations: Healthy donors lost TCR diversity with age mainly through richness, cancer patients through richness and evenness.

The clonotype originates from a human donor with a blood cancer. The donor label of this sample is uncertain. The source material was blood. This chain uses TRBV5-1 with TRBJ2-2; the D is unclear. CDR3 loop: CASGVPPGELFF. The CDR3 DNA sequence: TGCGCCAGCGGAGTACCTCCCGGGGAGCTGTTTTTT.